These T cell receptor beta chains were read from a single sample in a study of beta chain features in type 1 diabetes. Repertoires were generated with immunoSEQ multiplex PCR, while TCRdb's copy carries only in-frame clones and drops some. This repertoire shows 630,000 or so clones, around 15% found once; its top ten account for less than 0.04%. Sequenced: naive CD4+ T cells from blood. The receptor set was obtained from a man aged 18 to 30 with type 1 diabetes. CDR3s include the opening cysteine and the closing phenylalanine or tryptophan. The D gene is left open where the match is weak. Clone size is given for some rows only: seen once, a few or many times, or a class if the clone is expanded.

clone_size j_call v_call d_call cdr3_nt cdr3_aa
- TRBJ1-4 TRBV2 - TGTGCCAGTCTGTTTATAACTAATGAAAAACTGTTTTTT CASLFITNEKLFF
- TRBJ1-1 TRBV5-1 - TGCGCCAGCAGCTTGGATCGGGGTAACACTGAAGCTTTCTTT CASSLDRGNTEAFF
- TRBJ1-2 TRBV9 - TGTGCCAGCAGCCCTTACGGAAGCGCCTATGGCTACACCTTC CASSPYGSAYGYTF
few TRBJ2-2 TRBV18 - TGTGCCAGCTCACCAAAGGTCACCGGGGAGCTGTTTTTT CASSPKVTGELFF
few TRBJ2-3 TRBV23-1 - TGCGCCAGCAGTCAACGGTTCAGAGATACGCAGTATTTT CASSQRFRDTQYF
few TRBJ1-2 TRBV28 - TGTGCCAGCAGAAACCTTTATGGCTACACCTTC CASRNLYGYTF
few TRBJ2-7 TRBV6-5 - TGTGCCAGCAGGGCTCCGGTGAGGGGGTACGAGCAGTACTTC CASRAPVRGYEQYF
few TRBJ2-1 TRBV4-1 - TGCGCCAGCAGCCAAGATTACGGTAGCTCCTACAATGAGCAGTTCTTC CASSQDYGSSYNEQFF
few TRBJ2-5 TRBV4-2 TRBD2 TGTGCCAGCAGCCAGGGGACTAGCGGGAAAGAGACCCAGTACTTC CASSQGTSGKETQYF
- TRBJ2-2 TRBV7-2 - TGTGCCAGCAGCTTTTTCCCCGGGGAGCTGTTTTTT CASSFFPGELFF
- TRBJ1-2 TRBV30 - TGTGCCTGGAGTGCAAAACGGAGGGATAGCAGGGGCTACACCTTC CAWSAKRRDSRGYTF
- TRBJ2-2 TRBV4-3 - TGCGCCAGCAGCCAAGATAAAGGATCGGGAACTCTTAGCACCGGGGAGCTGTTTTTT CASSQDKGSGTLSTGELFF
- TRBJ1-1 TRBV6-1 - TGTGCCAGCAATGAAGTACAGGGTATCGCTGAAGCTTTCTTT CASNEVQGIAEAFF
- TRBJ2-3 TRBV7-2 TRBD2 TGTGCCAGCAGCATCAGACTAGCGGGGTTCACAGATACGCAGTATTTT CASSIRLAGFTDTQYF
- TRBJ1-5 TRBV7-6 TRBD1 TGTGCCAGCAGCCTCGGACAGGGCGGGGGTAATCAGCCCCAGCATTTT CASSLGQGGGNQPQHF
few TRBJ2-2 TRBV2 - TGTGCCAGCACCGGAAGTGAAGGACAGACCACCGGGGAGCTGTTTTTT CASTGSEGQTTGELFF
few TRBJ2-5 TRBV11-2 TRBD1 TGTGCCAGCAGCTTAGGACGGGCAGGGGGCCTGCAAGAGACCCAGTACTTC CASSLGRAGGLQETQYF
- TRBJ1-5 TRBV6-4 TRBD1 TGTGCCAGCAGTTCGACAGGGGGAAATCAGCCCCAGCATTTT CASSSTGGNQPQHF
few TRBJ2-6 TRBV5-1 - TGCGCCAGCAGCCCATCTGCTGGGGCCAACGTCCTGACTTTC CASSPSAGANVLTF
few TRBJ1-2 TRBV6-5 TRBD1 TGTGCCAGCAGTCCGGGACAGGGGCTGAACTATGGCTACACCTTC CASSPGQGLNYGYTF
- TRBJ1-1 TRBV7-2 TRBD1 TGTGCCAGCAGCCGGGACAGGGTGATTTCTGAAGCTTTCTTT CASSRDRVISEAFF
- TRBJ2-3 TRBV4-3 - TGCGCCAGCAGCCCAAGCGGGAGCACAGATACGCAGTATTTT CASSPSGSTDTQYF
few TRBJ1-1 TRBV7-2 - TGTGCCAGCAGCTTAGGTCACAGAACAGTTAACACTGAAGCTTTCTTT CASSLGHRTVNTEAFF
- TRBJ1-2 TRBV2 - TGTGCCAGCAGTGATGAGGGAGGCTACACCTTC CASSDEGGYTF
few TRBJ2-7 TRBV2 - TGTGCCAGCAGTGACCCCGCGAGGGTTGTGGCCGAGCAGTACTTC CASSDPARVVAEQYF
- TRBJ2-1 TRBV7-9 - TGTGCCAGCAGTTCGAGGGGGGCCCCGGTCAATGAGCAGTTCTTC CASSSRGAPVNEQFF
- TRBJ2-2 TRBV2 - TGTGCCAGCAGTGAAGCCCGGGGGGAGCTGTTTTTT CASSEARGELFF
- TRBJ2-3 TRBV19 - TGTGCCAGTAGTATATGGGCTCCCGGAGCAGATACGCAGTATTTT CASSIWAPGADTQYF
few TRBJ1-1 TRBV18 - TGTGCCAGCTCACGAAACAGGGATACTGAAGCTTTCTTT CASSRNRDTEAFF
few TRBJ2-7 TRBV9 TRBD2 TGTGCCAGCAGCGTCCGACTAGCGGGAGGCGAGCAGTACTTC CASSVRLAGGEQYF
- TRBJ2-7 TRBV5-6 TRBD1 TGTGCCAGCAGCTTTCGTTACGACAGGGCGGACGAGCAGTACTTC CASSFRYDRADEQYF
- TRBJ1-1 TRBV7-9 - TGTGCCAGCAGCTTAGACGAGGGTTCCACTGAAGCTTTCTTT CASSLDEGSTEAFF
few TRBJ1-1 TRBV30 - TGTGCCTTATCTCAGACGACTGAAGCTTTCTTT CALSQTTEAFF
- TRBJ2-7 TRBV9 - TGTGCCAGCAGCGCAAACAGGGTGGACGAGCAGTACTTC CASSANRVDEQYF
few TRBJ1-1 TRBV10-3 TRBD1 TGTGCCATCAGTGAGTCGGACAGGGGGAGTGACACTGAAGCTTTCTTT CAISESDRGSDTEAFF
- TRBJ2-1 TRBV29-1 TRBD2 TGCAGCGTTGAAACTAGCGGGGGATACTACAATGAGCAGTTCTTC CSVETSGGYYNEQFF
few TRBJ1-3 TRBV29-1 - TGCAGCGTACCGGTAGGCTCTGGAAACACCATATATTTT CSVPVGSGNTIYF
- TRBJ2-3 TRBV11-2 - TGTGCCAGCAGCTTAGGGGCCCGCACAGATACGCAGTATTTT CASSLGARTDTQYF
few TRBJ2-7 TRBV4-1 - TGCGCCAGCAGCTTGCGGGACTTCTACGAGCAGTACTTC CASSLRDFYEQYF
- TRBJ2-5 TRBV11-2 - TGTGCCAGCAGCTTAGGCCCGGGGGACCGCCCCCAGTACTTC CASSLGPGDRPQYF
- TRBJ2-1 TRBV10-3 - TGTGCCATCAGTGCAATAACAGAGCAGTTCTTC CAISAITEQFF
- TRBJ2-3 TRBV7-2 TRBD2 TGTGCCAGCAGCTTGGGAGCGGGGACAGATACGCAGTATTTT CASSLGAGTDTQYF
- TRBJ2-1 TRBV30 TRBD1 TGTGCCTGGGGTTCTCGGACAGGGATGGCAAATGAGCAGTTCTTC CAWGSRTGMANEQFF
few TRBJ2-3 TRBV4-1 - TGCGCCAGCAGCCAAGATGCCGAAACTAGCACAGATACGCAGTATTTT CASSQDAETSTDTQYF
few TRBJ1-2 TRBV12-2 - TGTGCAAGTCGCTTGCCCGGGACCGAAGAGGGAGGCTACACCTTC CASRLPGTEEGGYTF
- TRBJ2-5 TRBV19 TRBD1 TGTGCCAGTAGTGGAGGACAGGGACGAGAGACCCAGTACTTC CASSGGQGRETQYF
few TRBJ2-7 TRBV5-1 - TGCGCCAGCAGCCTCTACCAAGGCAGGGTGTCGTCCGAGCAGTACTTC CASSLYQGRVSSEQYF
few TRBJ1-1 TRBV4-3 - TGCGCCAGCAGCCAAGATTTGTACGGGAACACTGAAGCTTTCTTT CASSQDLYGNTEAFF